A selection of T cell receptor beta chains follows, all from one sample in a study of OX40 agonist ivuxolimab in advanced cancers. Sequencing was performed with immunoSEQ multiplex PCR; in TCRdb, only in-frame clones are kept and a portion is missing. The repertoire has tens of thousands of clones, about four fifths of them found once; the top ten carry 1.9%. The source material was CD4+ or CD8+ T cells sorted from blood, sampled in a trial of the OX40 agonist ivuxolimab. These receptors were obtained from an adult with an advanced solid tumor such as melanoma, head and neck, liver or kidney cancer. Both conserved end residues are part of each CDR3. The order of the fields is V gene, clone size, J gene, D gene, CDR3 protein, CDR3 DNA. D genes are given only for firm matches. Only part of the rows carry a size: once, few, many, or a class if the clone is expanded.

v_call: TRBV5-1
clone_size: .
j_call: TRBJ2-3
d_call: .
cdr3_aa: CASREGTTDTQYF
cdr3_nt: TGCGCCAGCAGGGAGGGGACCACAGATACGCAGTATTTT

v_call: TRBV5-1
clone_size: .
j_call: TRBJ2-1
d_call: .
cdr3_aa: CASRIDSYNEQFF
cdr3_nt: TGCGCCAGCAGGATCGACAGCTACAATGAGCAGTTCTTC

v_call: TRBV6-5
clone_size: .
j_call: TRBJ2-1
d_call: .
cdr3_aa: CASSPGVEQFF
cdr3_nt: TGTGCCAGCAGCCCAGGGGTTGAGCAGTTCTTC

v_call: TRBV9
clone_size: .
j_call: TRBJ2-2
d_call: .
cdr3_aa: CASSVAASNTGELFF
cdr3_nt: TGTGCCAGCAGCGTAGCGGCCTCGAACACCGGGGAGCTGTTTTTT

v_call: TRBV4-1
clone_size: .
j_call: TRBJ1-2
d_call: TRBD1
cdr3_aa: CASSRGVRDRAGYTF
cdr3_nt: TGCGCCAGCAGCCGAGGAGTTCGGGACAGGGCTGGCTACACCTTC

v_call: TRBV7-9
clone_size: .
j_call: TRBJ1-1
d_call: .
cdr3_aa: CASSLFGGALNTEAFF
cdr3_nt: TGTGCCAGCAGCTTATTCGGAGGGGCTTTGAACACTGAAGCTTTCTTT

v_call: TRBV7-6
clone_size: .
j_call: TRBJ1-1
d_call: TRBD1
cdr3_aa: CASSSGGALTFF
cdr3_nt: TGTGCCAGCAGCTCAGGGGGGGCCCTAACTTTCTTT

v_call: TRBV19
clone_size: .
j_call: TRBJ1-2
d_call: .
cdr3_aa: CASRSVGNGYTF
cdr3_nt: TGTGCCAGCAGGAGTGTGGGTAACGGCTACACCTTC

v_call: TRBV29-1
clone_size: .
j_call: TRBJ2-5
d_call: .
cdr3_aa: CSVEEVGETQYF
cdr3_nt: TGCAGCGTTGAAGAGGTAGGGGAGACCCAGTACTTC

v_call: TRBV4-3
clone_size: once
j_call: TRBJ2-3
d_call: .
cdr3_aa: CASSRPGTDTQYF
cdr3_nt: TGCGCCAGCAGCCGCCCGGGCACAGATACGCAGTATTTT

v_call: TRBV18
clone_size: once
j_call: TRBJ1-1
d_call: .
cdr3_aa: CASSPPGGSQNTEAFF
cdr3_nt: TGTGCCAGCTCACCACCCGGCGGCTCTCAGAACACTGAAGCTTTCTTT

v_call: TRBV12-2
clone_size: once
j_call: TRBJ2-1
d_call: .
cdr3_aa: CASPESRAGDLNEQFF
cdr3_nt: TGTGCAAGTCCAGAGTCCCGAGCGGGAGACCTGAATGAGCAGTTCTTC

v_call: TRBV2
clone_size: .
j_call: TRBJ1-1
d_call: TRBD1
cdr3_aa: CARGQGVTEAFF
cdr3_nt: TGTGCCAGAGGACAGGGCGTCACTGAAGCTTTCTTT

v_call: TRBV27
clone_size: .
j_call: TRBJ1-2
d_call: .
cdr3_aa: CASSFTDGNDGYTF
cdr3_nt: TGTGCCAGCAGTTTCACGGACGGAAATGATGGCTACACCTTC

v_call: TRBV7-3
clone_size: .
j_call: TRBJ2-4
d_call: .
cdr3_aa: CASSLVAKNIQYF
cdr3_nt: TGTGCCAGCAGCTTAGTAGCCAAAAACATTCAGTACTTC

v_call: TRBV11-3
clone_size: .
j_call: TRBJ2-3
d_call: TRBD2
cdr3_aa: CASSSSAGGKVDTQYF
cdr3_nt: TGTGCCAGCAGCTCTTCCGCGGGGGGGAAAGTCGATACGCAGTATTTT

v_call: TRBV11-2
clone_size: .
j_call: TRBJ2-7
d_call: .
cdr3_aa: CASSGLRRHPQQYF
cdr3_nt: TGTGCCAGCAGCGGACTTAGGAGACATCCCCAGCAGTACTTC

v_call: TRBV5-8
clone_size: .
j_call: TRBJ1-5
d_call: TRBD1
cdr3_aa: CASSVPSQGDWPQHF
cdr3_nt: TGTGCCAGCAGCGTACCTTCACAGGGGGATTGGCCCCAGCATTTT

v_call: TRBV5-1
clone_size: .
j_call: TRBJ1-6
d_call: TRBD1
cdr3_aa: CASSTGDNSPLHF
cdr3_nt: TGCGCCAGCAGCACAGGGGATAATTCACCCCTCCACTTT

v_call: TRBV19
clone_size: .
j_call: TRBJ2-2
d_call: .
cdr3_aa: CASNLNTGELFF
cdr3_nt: TGCGCCAGTAATTTGAACACCGGGGAGCTGTTTTTT

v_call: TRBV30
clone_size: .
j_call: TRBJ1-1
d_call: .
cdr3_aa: CAWRESYTEAFF
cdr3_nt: TGTGCCTGGAGGGAATCATACACTGAAGCTTTCTTT

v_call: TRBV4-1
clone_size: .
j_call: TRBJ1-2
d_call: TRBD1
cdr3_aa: CASSQPRDRGSDLLGYGYTF
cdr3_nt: TGCGCCAGCAGCCAACCCCGGGACAGGGGCTCGGACCTACTGGGCTATGGCTACACCTTC

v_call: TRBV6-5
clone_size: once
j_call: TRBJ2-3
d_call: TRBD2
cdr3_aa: CASSYVRDYTDTQYF
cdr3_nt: TGTGCCAGCAGTTACGTCCGGGACTACACAGATACGCAGTATTTT

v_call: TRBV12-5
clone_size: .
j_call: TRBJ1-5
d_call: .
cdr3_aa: CASGEEGGSNQPQHF
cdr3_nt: TGTGCTAGTGGGGAGGAGGGGGGAAGTAATCAGCCCCAGCATTTT

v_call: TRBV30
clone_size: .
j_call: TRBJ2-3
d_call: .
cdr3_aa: CAWSVIGTDTQYF
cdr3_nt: TGTGCCTGGAGTGTTATTGGCACAGATACGCAGTATTTT

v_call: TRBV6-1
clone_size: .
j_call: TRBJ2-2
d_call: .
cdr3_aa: CASREAGERAGELFF
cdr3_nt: TGTGCCAGCAGGGAAGCGGGCGAAAGGGCCGGGGAGCTGTTTTTT

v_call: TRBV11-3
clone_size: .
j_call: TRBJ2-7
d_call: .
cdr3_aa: CASSFSGTYEQYF
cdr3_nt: TGTGCCAGCAGCTTTTCCGGAACCTACGAGCAGTACTTC

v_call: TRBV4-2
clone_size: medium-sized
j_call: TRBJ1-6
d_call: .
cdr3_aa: CASSQPRGDNSPLHF
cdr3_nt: TGTGCCAGCAGCCAGCCCAGGGGTGATAATTCACCCCTCCACTTT

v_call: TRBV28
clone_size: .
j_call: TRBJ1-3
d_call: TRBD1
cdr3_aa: CASSRVGQGPWGNTIYF
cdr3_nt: TGTGCCAGCAGTCGAGTAGGACAGGGACCGTGGGGAAACACCATATATTTT

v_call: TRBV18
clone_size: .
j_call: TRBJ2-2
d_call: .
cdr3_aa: CASSRQGDTGELFF
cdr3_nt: TGTGCCAGCTCACGTCAGGGCGACACCGGGGAGCTGTTTTTT

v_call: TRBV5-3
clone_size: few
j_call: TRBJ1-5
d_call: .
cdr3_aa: CARSLFQPQHF
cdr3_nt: TGTGCCAGAAGCTTGTTTCAGCCCCAGCATTTT

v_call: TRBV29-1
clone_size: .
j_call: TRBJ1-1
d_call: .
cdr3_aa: CSVGRGRGTEAFF
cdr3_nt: TGCAGCGTCGGTAGGGGGAGAGGCACTGAAGCTTTCTTT

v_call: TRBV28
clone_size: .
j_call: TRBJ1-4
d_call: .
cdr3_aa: CASSLMGTLVNGKLFF
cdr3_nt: TGTGCCAGCAGTTTAATGGGGACACTCGTTAACGGAAAACTGTTTTTT

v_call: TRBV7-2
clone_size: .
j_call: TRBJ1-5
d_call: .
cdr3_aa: CASSPRGTPLANQPQHF
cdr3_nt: TGTGCCAGCAGCCCTCGGGGTACACCGTTGGCCAATCAGCCCCAGCATTTT

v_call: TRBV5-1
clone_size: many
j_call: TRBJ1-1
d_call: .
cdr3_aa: CASGLGGFNTEAFF
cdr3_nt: TGCGCCAGCGGCCTTGGAGGGTTTAACACTGAAGCTTTCTTT

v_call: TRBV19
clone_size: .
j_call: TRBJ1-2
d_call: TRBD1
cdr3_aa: CASRRDRGYGYTF
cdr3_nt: TGTGCCAGTAGAAGGGACAGGGGGTATGGCTACACCTTC

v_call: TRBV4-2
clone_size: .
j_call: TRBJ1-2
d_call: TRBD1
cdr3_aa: CASSQDRTGRDGYTF
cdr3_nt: TGTGCCAGCAGCCAAGATAGGACAGGGAGGGATGGCTACACCTTC

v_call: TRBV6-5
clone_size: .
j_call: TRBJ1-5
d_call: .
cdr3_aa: CASSAQGFGQPQHF
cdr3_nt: TGTGCCAGCAGTGCTCAGGGCTTTGGGCAGCCCCAGCATTTT

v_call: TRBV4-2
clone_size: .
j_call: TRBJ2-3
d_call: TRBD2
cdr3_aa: CASSQAGGASGTDTQYF
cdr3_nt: TGTGCCAGCAGCCAAGCCGGGGGGGCGAGCGGCACAGATACGCAGTATTTT

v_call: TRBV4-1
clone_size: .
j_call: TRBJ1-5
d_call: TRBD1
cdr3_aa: CASSRQGVGQPQHF
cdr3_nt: TGCGCCAGCAGCCGACAGGGCGTTGGGCAGCCCCAGCATTTT

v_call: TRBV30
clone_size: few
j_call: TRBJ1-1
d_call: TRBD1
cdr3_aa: CAWNTGESTEAFF
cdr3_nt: TGTGCCTGGAACACAGGGGAATCCACTGAAGCTTTCTTT

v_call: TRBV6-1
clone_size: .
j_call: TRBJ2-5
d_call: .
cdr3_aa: CASSRTEQETQYF
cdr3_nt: TGTGCCAGCAGTAGGACGGAACAAGAGACCCAGTACTTC

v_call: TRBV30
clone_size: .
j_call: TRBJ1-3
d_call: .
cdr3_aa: CAWMATGVTGNTIYF
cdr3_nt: TGTGCCTGGATGGCGACAGGAGTTACTGGAAACACCATATATTTT

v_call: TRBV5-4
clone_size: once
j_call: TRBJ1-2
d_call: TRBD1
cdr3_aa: CASSLQGQGSSGYTF
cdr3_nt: TGTGCCAGCAGCTTGCAGGGACAGGGATCTTCTGGCTACACCTTC

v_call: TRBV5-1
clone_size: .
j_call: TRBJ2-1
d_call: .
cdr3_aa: CASSSFGTIYNEQFF
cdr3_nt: TGCGCCAGCAGTTCGTTCGGGACCATCTACAATGAGCAGTTCTTC

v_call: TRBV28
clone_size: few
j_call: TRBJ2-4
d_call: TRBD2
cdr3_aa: CASSQRTSGRVLAKNIQYF
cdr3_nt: TGTGCCAGCAGCCAAAGGACTAGCGGGAGGGTTTTAGCCAAAAACATTCAGTACTTC

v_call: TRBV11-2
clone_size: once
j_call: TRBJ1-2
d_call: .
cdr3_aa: CASSAWDGDGYTF
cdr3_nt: TGTGCCAGCAGCGCCTGGGACGGTGATGGCTACACCTTC

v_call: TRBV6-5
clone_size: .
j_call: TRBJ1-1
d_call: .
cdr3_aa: CASSYKGVDTEAFF
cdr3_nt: TGTGCCAGCAGTTACAAGGGGGTGGACACTGAAGCTTTCTTT

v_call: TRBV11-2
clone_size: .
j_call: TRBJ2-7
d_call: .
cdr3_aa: CASSNPGGTSGHLSYEQYF
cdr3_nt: TGTGCCAGCAGTAACCCAGGGGGAACTAGCGGCCACCTATCCTACGAGCAGTACTTC